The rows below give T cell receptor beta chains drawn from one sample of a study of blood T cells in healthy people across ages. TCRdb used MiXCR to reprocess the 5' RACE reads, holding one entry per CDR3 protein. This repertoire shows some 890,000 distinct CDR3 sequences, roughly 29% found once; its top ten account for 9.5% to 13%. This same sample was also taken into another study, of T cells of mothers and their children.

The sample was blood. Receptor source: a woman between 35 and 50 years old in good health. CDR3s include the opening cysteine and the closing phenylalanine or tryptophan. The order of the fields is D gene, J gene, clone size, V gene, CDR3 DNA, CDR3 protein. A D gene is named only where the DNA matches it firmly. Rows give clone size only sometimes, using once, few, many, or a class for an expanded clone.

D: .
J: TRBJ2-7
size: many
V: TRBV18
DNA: TGTGCCAGCTCACCACGGGGTGAAGGGGCGAGCGAGCAGTACTTC
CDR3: CASSPRGEGASEQYF

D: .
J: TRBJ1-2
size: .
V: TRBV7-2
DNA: TGTGCCAGCAGCTTACAACAGGGTCCTGGCTACACCTTC
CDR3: CASSLQQGPGYTF

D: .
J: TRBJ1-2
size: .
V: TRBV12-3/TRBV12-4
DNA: TGTGCCAGCAGTCTTAAGACAGGCGGGGGCTACACCTTC
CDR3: CASSLKTGGGYTF

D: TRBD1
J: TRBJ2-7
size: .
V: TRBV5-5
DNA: TGTGCCAGCAGCTTGGAGGGTTTTGGACAGGTCTCCTACGAGCAGTACTTC
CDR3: CASSLEGFGQVSYEQYF

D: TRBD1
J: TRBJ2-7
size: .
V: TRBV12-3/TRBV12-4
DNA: TGTGCCAGCAGTTTAAGGCCTGGGGGACAGAAGTCCTACAATGAGCAGTACTTC
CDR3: CASSLRPGGQKSYNEQYF

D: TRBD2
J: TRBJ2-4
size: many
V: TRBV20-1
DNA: TGCAGTGCTAGGGAGCCGGGACTAGCGGCCAAAAACATTCAGTACTTC
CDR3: CSAREPGLAAKNIQYF

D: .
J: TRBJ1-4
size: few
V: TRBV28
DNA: TGTGCCAGCAGTTTTGCGCAGGATAATGAAAAACTGTTTTTT
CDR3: CASSFAQDNEKLFF

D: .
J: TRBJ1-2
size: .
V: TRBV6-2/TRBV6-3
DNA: TGTGCCAGCTCCAAGCGGGATTTGGACGGGGCCTATGGCTACACCTTC
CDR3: CASSKRDLDGAYGYTF

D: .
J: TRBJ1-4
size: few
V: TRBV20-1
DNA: TGCAGTGCTAGACCTCGGGTACTCGAAAAACTGTTTTTT
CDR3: CSARPRVLEKLFF

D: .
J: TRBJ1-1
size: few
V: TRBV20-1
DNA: TGCAGTGCTAGCGTAGGGATAAACGAATTGAACACTGAAGCTTTCTTT
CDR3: CSASVGINELNTEAFF

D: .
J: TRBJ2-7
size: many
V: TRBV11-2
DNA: TGTGCCAGCAGCCCTTTCCTCCGGGGGCCAAACTACGAGCAGTACTTC
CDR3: CASSPFLRGPNYEQYF

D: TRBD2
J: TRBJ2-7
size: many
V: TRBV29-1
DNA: TGCAGCGCCAAGGCGGGGGTCCCCCCCTACGAGCAGTACTTC
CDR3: CSAKAGVPPYEQYF

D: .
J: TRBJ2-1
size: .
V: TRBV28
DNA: TGTGCCAGCAGTTTCGAGACGGGGGCTTACAATGAGCAGTTCTTC
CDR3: CASSFETGAYNEQFF

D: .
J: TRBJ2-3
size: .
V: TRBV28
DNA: TGTGCCAGCAGTTTATTCCTCGAGCTTTCAGATACGCAGTATTTT
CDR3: CASSLFLELSDTQYF

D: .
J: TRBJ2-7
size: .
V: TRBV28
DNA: TGTGCCAGCAGCCGGGACTTCGGTTTCTACGAGCAGTACTTC
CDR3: CASSRDFGFYEQYF

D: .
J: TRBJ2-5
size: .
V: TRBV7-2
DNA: TGTGCCGGCAGCTTATCAGGTGCGGGGATCCAAGAGACCCAGTACTTC
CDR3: CAGSLSGAGIQETQYF

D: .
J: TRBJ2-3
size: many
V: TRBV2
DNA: TGTGCCAGCATGGGGTTCTCCACAGATACGCAGTATTTT
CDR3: CASMGFSTDTQYF

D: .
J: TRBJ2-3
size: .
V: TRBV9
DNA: TGTGCCAGCAGCGTAGAAGGACCTAGGTGGGGAAACACAGATACGCAGTATTTT
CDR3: CASSVEGPRWGNTDTQYF

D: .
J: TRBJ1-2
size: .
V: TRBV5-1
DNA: TGCGCCAGCAGCCCCTGGTGGGGGGCTAGTGGTGGCTACACCTTC
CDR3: CASSPWWGASGGYTF

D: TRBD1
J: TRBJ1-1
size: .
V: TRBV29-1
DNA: TGCAGCGTTGAGTCAGGGGGCAAGTACACTGAAGCTTTCTTT
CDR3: CSVESGGKYTEAFF

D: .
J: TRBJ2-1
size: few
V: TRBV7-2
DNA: TGTGCCAGCAGAATTACCGGGACATTCGCCTACAATGAGCAGTTCTTC
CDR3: CASRITGTFAYNEQFF

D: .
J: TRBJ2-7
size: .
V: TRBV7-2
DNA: TGTGCCAGCAGCTTAGCGAGGCGGGGATACGAGCAGTACTTC
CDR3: CASSLARRGYEQYF

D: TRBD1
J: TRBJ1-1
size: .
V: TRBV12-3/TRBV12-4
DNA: TGTGCCAGCAGCGACAGGGGGCGTCGTACTGAAGCTTTCTTT
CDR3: CASSDRGRRTEAFF

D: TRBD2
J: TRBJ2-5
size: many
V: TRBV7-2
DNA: TGTGCCAGCAGCTTGGGAGGGTCGGGTAGGCAAGAGACCCAGTACTTC
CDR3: CASSLGGSGRQETQYF

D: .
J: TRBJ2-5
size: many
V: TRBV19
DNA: TGTGCCAGTAGTAACACAGGGAACCAAGAGACCCAGTACTTC
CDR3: CASSNTGNQETQYF

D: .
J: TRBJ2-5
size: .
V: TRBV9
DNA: TGTGCCAGCAGCAAGGGCCGGGGCGACCAAGAGACCCAGTACTTC
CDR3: CASSKGRGDQETQYF

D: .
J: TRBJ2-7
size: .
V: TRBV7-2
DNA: TGTGCCAGCAGCTGGAGTCGGGGCGAGCAGTACTTC
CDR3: CASSWSRGEQYF

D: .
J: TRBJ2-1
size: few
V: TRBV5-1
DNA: TGCGCCAGCAGTCGGGGGGCGGTGTACAATGAGCAGTTCTTC
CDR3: CASSRGAVYNEQFF

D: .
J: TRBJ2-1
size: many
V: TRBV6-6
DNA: TGTGCCAGCAGTTACTCGAGTCTCGAGCAGTTCTTC
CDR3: CASSYSSLEQFF

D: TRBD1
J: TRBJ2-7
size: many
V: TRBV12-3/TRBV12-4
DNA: TGTGCCAGCAGTCGGGACAGAAACTACGAGCAGTACTTC
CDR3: CASSRDRNYEQYF

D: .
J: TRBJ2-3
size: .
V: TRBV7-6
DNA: TGTGCCAGCTCCGGCCAGTCCACAGATACGCAGTATTTT
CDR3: CASSGQSTDTQYF

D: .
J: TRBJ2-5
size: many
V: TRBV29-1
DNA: TGCAGCGTTGAAGGGGGGCAGGGCCCCCAAGAGACCCAGTACTTC
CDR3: CSVEGGQGPQETQYF

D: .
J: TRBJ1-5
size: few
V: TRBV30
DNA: TGTGCCGGGGACCCCAGTCGGACAGACAATCAGCCCCAGCATTTT
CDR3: CAGDPSRTDNQPQHF